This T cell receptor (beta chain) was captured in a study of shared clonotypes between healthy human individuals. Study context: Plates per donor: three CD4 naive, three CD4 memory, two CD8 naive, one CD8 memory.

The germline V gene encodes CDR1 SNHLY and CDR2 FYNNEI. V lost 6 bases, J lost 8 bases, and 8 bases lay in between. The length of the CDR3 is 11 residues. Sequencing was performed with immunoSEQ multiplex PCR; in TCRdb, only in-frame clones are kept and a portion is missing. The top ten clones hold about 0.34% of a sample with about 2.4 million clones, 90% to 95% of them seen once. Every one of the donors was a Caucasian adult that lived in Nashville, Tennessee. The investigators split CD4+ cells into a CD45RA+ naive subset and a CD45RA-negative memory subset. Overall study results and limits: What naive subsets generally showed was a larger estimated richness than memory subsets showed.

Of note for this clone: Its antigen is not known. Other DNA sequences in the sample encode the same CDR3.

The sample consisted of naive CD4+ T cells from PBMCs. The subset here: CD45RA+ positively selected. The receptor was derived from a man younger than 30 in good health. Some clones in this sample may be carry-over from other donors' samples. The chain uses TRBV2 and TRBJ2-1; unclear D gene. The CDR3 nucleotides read TGTGCCAGCAGGGCAAGAGATGAGCAGTTCTTC. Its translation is CASRARDEQFF.